Below, 18 T cell receptor beta chains from the same sample are listed, as sequenced in a study of cytomegalovirus exposure and HLA in healthy donors. PCR used 60 Vbeta primers and 13 Jbeta primers. Only in-frame clones appear in the TCRdb table, and some are missing; sequencing was by immunoSEQ multiplex PCR. The sample has roughly 120,000 clones, about three quarters seen once. Input material: PBMCs. All receptors derive from a woman in her twenties or thirties in good health and CMV-seronegative.

The chain links TRBV5-4 to TRBJ1-6; 9 positions agree with TRBD1. With 5 bases clipped from V and 0 bases from J, the junction kept 6 bases outside the gene matches. This CDR3 has 17 amino acids. Per germline, CDR1 SGHNT and CDR2 YYREEE (reference sequence). In nucleotides, the CDR3 is TGTGCCAGCAGACCAAGGACAGGGGACTCCTATAATTCACCCCTCCACTTT. The encoded protein is CASRPRTGDSYNSPLHF.

This clone was seen a single time. The chain recombines TRBV28 with TRBJ1-1; D is ambiguous. Germline lookup yields CDR1 MDHEN and CDR2 SYDVKM. The CDR3 covers 11 residues. With 5 bases removed from V and 5 bases from J, the gap between germline ends came to 6 bases. CDR3 DNA: TGTGCCAGCAGTCCCAGGACTGAAGCTTTCTTT. It codes for CASSPRTEAFF.

The J gene is TRBJ2-1, the V gene TRBV6-5; 9 nucleotides match TRBD1. The CDR3 contains 15 residues. V dropped 5 bases and J dropped 3; count of bases not matched to a gene: 5. The germline CDR1 and CDR2 sequences are MNHEY and SVGAGI. The CDR3 spells CASSLDRGGYNEQFF. The DNA for the CDR3 is TGTGCCAGCAGTCTCGACAGGGGGGGCTACAATGAGCAGTTCTTC.

The genes are TRBV7-9 and TRBJ1-2, with D perhaps TRBD1 (5 bases). This CDR3 is built from 13 residues. The germline V and J ends were trimmed by 5 bases and 6 bases, with 13 bases remaining between them. CDR1 SEHNR and CDR2 FQNEAQ come from the germline V gene (reference sequence). The CDR3 loop reads CASSPPGSDGYTF. CDR3 bases: TGTGCCAGCAGCCCCCCAGGGTCCGATGGCTACACCTTC.

This clone came up a few times. The V gene is TRBV7-2, the J gene TRBJ2-7, with D maybe TRBD1 (6 bases). This CDR3 contains 13 residues. V gave up 5 bases and J gave up 4 bases, with 12 bases separating them. Germline assignment: CDR1 SGHTA and CDR2 FQGNSA. In DNA, the CDR3 is TGTGCCAGCAGCCCCGACAGGACATACGAGCAGTACTTC. It specifies CASSPDRTYEQYF.

The gene calls are TRBV14 and TRBJ1-2, with 12 bases matching TRBD1. CDR1 is SGHDN, CDR2 FVKESK, per germline. V shed 1 base and J 7 bases; nucleotides not matched to a gene: 7. CDR3 length: 16 amino acids. The DNA of the CDR3 is TGTGCCAGCAGCCAAGCGGGGACAGGGGGCCGTTTTGGCTACACCTTC. Amino acid sequence: CASSQAGTGGRFGYTF.

This chain connects TRBV7-8 to TRBJ1-3; 12 bases line up with TRBD1. The J segment lost 3 bases and the V segment lost 2 bases, leaving 8 bases of the junction unmatched. Germline V CDR1 and CDR2: SGHVS, FQNEAQ. The CDR3 contains 18 residues. CDR3 bases: TGTGCCAGCAGCTTACGGGACAGGGGGCTCTTGGGTGGAAACACCATATATTTT. Translated, it gives CASSLRDRGLLGGNTIYF.

This clone was found a few times. The chain combines TRBV7-2 with TRBJ2-5; 13 nucleotides agree with TRBD2. Germline-derived CDR1 and CDR2 are SGHTA and FQGNSA. With V trimmed by 5 bases and J by 2 bases, 5 bases remained unmatched. The CDR3 runs to 16 residues. CDR3 loop: CASSQELAGGQETQYF. The CDR3 region has the DNA TGTGCCAGCAGCCAAGAACTAGCGGGAGGGCAAGAGACCCAGTACTTC.

The rearrangement joins TRBV9 to TRBJ2-5; D unresolved. Germline V CDR1 and CDR2: SGDLS, YYNGEE. The CDR3 loop spans 15 amino acids. Trimming stripped 0 bases from V and 2 bases from J, with 11 bases between. CDR3 sequence: CASSVDPTGQETQYF. CDR3 bases: TGTGCCAGCAGCGTAGATCCCACGGGTCAAGAGACCCAGTACTTC.

The J gene is TRBJ2-5, the V gene TRBV7-2; perhaps TRBD2 as D (7 bases). The CDR3 runs 16 residues. Trimming cost V 3 bases and J 2 bases, with 16 bases left between them. Germline-derived CDR1 and CDR2 are SGHTA and FQGNSA. Here the CDR3 reads CASSFGSGTKQETQYF. Written as DNA, the CDR3 is TGTGCCAGCAGCTTCGGGAGCGGGACAAAACAAGAGACCCAGTACTTC. Full variable domain (rest looked up from reference TRBV7-2 and TRBJ2-5): GAGVSQSPSNKVTEKGKDVELRCDPISGHTALYWYRQSLGQGLEFLIYFQGNSAPDKSGLPSDRFSAERTGGSVSTLTIQRTQQEDSAVYLCASSFGSGTKQETQYFGPGTRLLVL.

The chain employs TRBV5-1 and TRBJ2-5; the match to TRBD2 covers 8 bases. CDR1 and CDR2 from the germline V gene are SGHRS and YFSETQ. V lost 2 bases to trimming and J lost 3 bases; unmatched junction nucleotides: 6. This CDR3 comprises 15 residues. The CDR3 loop is CASSFAGGFEETQYF. Here the CDR3 DNA reads TGCGCCAGCAGCTTCGCGGGGGGTTTCGAAGAGACCCAGTACTTC.

The CDR3 loop reads CASSQDPGGLLENEQFF. CDR3 DNA: TGCGCCAGCAGCCAAGATCCCGGGGGGCTTCTAGAAAATGAGCAGTTCTTC. The J gene is TRBJ2-1, the V gene TRBV4-1; perhaps TRBD2 as D (7 bases). The CDR3 covers 17 residues. V lost 0 bases to trimming and J lost 7 bases, with 19 bases between them. CDR1 and CDR2 (germline): MGHRA, YSYEKL.

This clone showed up just a few times. This chain links TRBV6-6 with TRBJ1-1; maybe TRBD1 (5 bases). This CDR3 contains 15 residues. The ends were cut back, 0 bases at V and 3 bases at J, with 11 bases in the middle. Per the germline V gene, CDR1 is MNHNY and CDR2 is SVGAGI (reference sequence). The CDR3 region is CASSYSRQLHTEAFF. CDR3 in DNA: TGTGCCAGCAGTTACTCCCGACAGTTACACACTGAAGCTTTCTTT.

The chain links TRBV9 to TRBJ2-7; TRBD2 aligns across 8 bases. This CDR3 is 14 amino acids long. Germline CDR1 is SGDLS and CDR2 is YYNGEE. Trimming at V came to 4 bases and at J to 7 bases, leaving 10 bases not matched to a gene. This chain's CDR3 is CASSRGRGVLEQYF. The CDR3 bases are TGTGCCAGCAGCCGTGGGCGGGGGGTGTTGGAGCAGTACTTC. Variable domain in full (rest from reference TRBV9 and TRBJ2-7): DSGVTQTPKHLITATGQRVTLRCSPRSGDLSVYWYQQSLDQGLQFLIQYYNGEERAKGNILERFSAQQFPDLHSELNLSSLELGDSALYFCASSRGRGVLEQYFGPGTRLTVT.

The chain is built from TRBV9 and TRBJ2-7; the match to TRBD2 covers 13 bases. V lost 3 bases, J lost 4 bases, and 4 bases stayed unmatched. CDR1 SGDLS and CDR2 YYNGEE come from the germline V gene. This CDR3 has 15 amino acids. CDR3 nucleotides: TGTGCCAGCAGCGGGGGGACTAGCGGGGTTTACGAGCAGTACTTC. Its translation is CASSGGTSGVYEQYF.

For this clone: At one end, the junction sequence differs from germline, possibly due to a read error. The rearrangement links TRBV4-1 to TRBJ2-2, with D perhaps matching TRBD1 (5 bases). This CDR3 region has 16 residues. Germline V gives CDR1 MGHRA, CDR2 YSYEKL. In nucleotides, the CDR3 is TGCGCCAGCAGTCAAGCCCAGGGAATGGGTACCGGGGAGCTGTTTTTT. As protein: CASSQAQGMGTGELFF.

The V gene is TRBV7-3, the J gene TRBJ2-3; 12 bases agree with TRBD2. This CDR3 has 15 residues. J was trimmed by 4 bases and V by 2 bases; bases with no gene match: 1. Germline CDR1 SGHTA, CDR2 FQGTGA. The CDR3 DNA reads as TGTGCCAGCAGCTTACTAGCGGGGGGGCCAGATACGCAGTATTTT. Translating gives CASSLLAGGPDTQYF.

The CDR3 is CASSSRTGGDETQYF. DNA for the CDR3: TGTGCCAGCAGTAGCCGAACAGGGGGTGACGAGACCCAGTACTTC. The chain carries TRBV6-6 and TRBJ2-5; TRBD1 matches at 8 bases. CDR1 is MNHNY, CDR2 SVGAGI, per germline (reference sequence). CDR3 size: 15 residues. Losses at the gene ends were 5 bases for V and 5 bases for J; bases not matched to a gene: 10.